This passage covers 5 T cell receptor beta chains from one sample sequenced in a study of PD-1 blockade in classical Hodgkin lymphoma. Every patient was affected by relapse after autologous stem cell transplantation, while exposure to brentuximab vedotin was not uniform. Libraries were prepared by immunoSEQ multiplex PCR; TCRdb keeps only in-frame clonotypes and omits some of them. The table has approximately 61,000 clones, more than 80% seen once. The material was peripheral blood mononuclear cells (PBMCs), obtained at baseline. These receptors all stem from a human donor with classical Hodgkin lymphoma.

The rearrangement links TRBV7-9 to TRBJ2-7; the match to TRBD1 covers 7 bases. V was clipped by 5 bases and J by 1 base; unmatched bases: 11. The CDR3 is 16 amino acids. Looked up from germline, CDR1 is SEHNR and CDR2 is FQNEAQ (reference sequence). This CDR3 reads CASSPRQGTTSYEQYF. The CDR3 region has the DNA TGTGCCAGCAGCCCCCGACAGGGAACTACTTCCTACGAGCAGTACTTC.

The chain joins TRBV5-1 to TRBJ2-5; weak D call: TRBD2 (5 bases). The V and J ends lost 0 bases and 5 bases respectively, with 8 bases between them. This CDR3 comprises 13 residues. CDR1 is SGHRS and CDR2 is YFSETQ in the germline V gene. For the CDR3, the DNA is TGCGCCAGCAGCTTGGACCCGGGGGAGACCCAGTACTTC. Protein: CASSLDPGETQYF.

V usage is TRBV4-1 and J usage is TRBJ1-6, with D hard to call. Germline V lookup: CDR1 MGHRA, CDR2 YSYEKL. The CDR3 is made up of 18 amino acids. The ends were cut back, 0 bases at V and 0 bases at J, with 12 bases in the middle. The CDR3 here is CASSQDGLSSSYNSPLHF. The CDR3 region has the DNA TGCGCCAGCAGCCAAGATGGTCTTTCGAGCTCCTATAATTCACCCCTCCACTTT.

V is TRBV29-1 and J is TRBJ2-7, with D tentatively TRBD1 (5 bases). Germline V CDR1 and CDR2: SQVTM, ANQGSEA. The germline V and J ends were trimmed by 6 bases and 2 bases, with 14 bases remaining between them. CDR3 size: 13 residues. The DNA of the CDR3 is TGCAGCGTCGGCTTGGGGCGGCCCTACGAGCAGTACTTC. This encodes CSVGLGRPYEQYF.

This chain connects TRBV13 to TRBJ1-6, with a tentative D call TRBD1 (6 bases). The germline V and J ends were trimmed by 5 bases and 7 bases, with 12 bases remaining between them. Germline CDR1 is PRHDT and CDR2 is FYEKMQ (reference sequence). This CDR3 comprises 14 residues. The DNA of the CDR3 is TGTGCCAGCAGCGGGGGGGGCTTAAATTCACCCCTCCACTTT. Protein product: CASSGGGLNSPLHF.